The 25 T cell receptor beta chains below come from one sample, sequenced in a study of T-cell memory formation after mild COVID-19. Each CDR3 protein is one row after TCRdb ran MiXCR on the 5' RACE reads. The sample records hundreds of thousands of distinct CDR3 sequences, roughly 17% being singletons. The sample was PBMCs or a T cell subset sorted from them (not recorded which). These TCRs come from an adult woman who had mild COVID-19 (a few samples of this study predate the infection). Cell type and time point are not known.

V gene TRBV6-6 combines with J gene TRBJ1-5, with D hard to call. There are 12 residues in the CDR3. The V and J ends lost 7 bases and 3 bases respectively, with 7 bases between them. Looked up from germline, CDR1 is MNHNY and CDR2 is SVGAGI (reference sequence). The CDR3 nucleotides are TGTGCCAGCACACAGAACAATCAGCCCCAGCATTTT. Translated: CASTQNNQPQHF.

There are a few counts of this clonotype. This sequence joins TRBV19 and TRBJ2-6; tentative D call: TRBD1 (6 bases). Deletions cut 6 bases from V and 2 bases from J, with 20 bases between. CDR1 and CDR2 (germline): LNHDA, SQIVND (reference sequence). The CDR3 has 18 amino acids. The chain's CDR3 is CASRSRGSRLTGANVLTF. The CDR3, as DNA: TGTGCCAGTAGATCCAGGGGTTCTAGACTCACTGGGGCCAACGTCCTGACTTTC.

In this sample, this clonotype turned up a few times. This sequence joins TRBV5-1 and TRBJ1-3, with a weak D call TRBD1 (6 bases). The germline V gene has CDR1 SGHRS and CDR2 YFSETQ. This CDR3 has 17 residues. The V end was cut by 0 bases, the J end by 0 bases, with 13 bases between. The CDR3 bases are TGCGCCAGCAGCTTGGCCGGGGGCACCAGCTCTGGAAACACCATATATTTT. It specifies CASSLAGGTSSGNTIYF.

The chain couples TRBV6-7 to TRBJ2-1; 9 nucleotides match TRBD2. TRBV6-7 is reported as an ORF; its role is uncertain. The CDR3 loop spans 21 amino acids. V trimming: 6 bases; J trimming: 0 bases; junction bases outside the gene matches: 21. The CDR3 is CASRPSRAAGGQWGSYNEQFF. The CDR3 bases are TGTGCCAGCAGACCCTCACGGGCGGCGGGGGGGCAGTGGGGCTCCTACAATGAGCAGTTCTTC.

V is TRBV12-3 or TRBV12-4 and J is TRBJ1-2; the D is unclear. V lost 2 bases to trimming and J lost 1 base, with 8 bases between them. This CDR3 contains 14 residues. This chain's CDR3 is CASSLRADNYGYTF. The CDR3 DNA sequence: TGTGCCAGCAGTTTACGTGCGGATAACTATGGCTACACCTTC.

The chain is built from TRBV3-1 and TRBJ2-5; D possibly corresponds to TRBD1 (6 bases). The CDR3 runs 11 residues. Germline V gene lookup returns CDR1 LGHDT and CDR2 YNNKEL (reference sequence). Trimming pared 11 bases from V and 4 bases from J, leaving 11 bases between. This CDR3 is CASQGGETQYF. CDR3 nucleotides: TGTGCCTCTCAAGGGGGAGAGACCCAGTACTTC.

This clonotype was recorded a few times. This chain joins TRBV20-1 and TRBJ2-1; D gene ambiguous. The CDR3 is 14 residues long. Germline V gene data show CDR1 as DFQATT and CDR2 as SNEGSKA (reference sequence). Trimming cost V 3 bases and J 6 bases, with 15 bases left between them. CDR3: CSASRLGSFNEQFF. The CDR3 DNA follows: TGCAGTGCTAGCCGATTGGGTTCGTTCAATGAGCAGTTCTTC.

This clonotype was seen a handful of times. This chain uses TRBV12-3 or TRBV12-4 with TRBJ1-1; a weak D match, TRBD1 (5 bases). Deletions cut 0 bases from V and 8 bases from J, with 10 bases between. The CDR3 covers 13 residues. DNA for the CDR3: TGTGCCAGCAGTTTAGCGGGGGGTTTGGAAGCTTTCTTT. It specifies CASSLAGGLEAFF.

There are a few counts of this clonotype. The chain links TRBV7-2 to TRBJ1-1, with a tentative D call TRBD1 (5 bases). The CDR3 covers 12 residues. The V gene's germline CDR1 is SGHTA and CDR2 FQGNSA. The germline V and J ends were trimmed by 2 bases and 9 bases, with 10 bases remaining between them. The CDR3 region has the DNA TGTGCCAGCAGCTTAAGGGGCAGCAAAGCTTTCTTT. This sequence encodes CASSLRGSKAFF.

The genes are TRBV2 and TRBJ2-7, with D perhaps TRBD1 or TRBD2 (7 bases each). Germline values: CDR1 SNHLY, CDR2 FYNNEI. The germline V and J ends were trimmed by 4 bases and 4 bases, with 17 bases remaining between them. The CDR3 extends over 15 amino acids. CDR3 region: CASSAQGRGPYEQYF. DNA of the CDR3: TGTGCCAGCAGTGCGCAGGGGAGGGGGCCGTACGAGCAGTACTTC.

The chain joins TRBV9 to TRBJ2-3; 13 positions match TRBD2. CDR3 length: 17 residues. J was trimmed by 4 bases and V by 0 bases; bases with no gene match: 5. Germline V gene lookup returns CDR1 SGDLS and CDR2 YYNGEE. The CDR3 bases are TGTGCCAGCAGCGTAGGGACTAGCGGGAGTAGGTCAGATACGCAGTATTTT. This codes for CASSVGTSGSRSDTQYF. The full variable domain, with the rest looked up from reference TRBV9 and TRBJ2-3, is DSGVTQTPKHLITATGQRVTLRCSPRSGDLSVYWYQQSLDQGLQFLIQYYNGEERAKGNILERFSAQQFPDLHSELNLSSLELGDSALYFCASSVGTSGSRSDTQYFGPGTRLTVL.

The sample holds a few counts of this clonotype. The chain is built from TRBV3-1 and TRBJ2-5; 9 bases are shared with TRBD1. Germline CDR1 is LGHDT and CDR2 is YNNKEL (reference sequence). V trimming: 3 bases; J trimming: 6 bases; junction bases outside the gene matches: 8. The CDR3 length is 15 residues. In DNA form, the CDR3 reads TGTGCCAGCAGCCACCCGGGACAGGGAAGAAAGACCCAGTACTTC. This sequence encodes CASSHPGQGRKTQYF.

This clonotype was detected a few times. The chain couples TRBV6-2 or TRBV6-3 to TRBJ2-7, with 7 positions matching TRBD2. Trimming at V came to 6 bases and at J to 2 bases, leaving 10 bases not matched to a gene. The CDR3 extends over 15 amino acids. Germline assignment: CDR1 MNHEY and CDR2 SVGEGT. The CDR3 DNA reads TGTGCCAGCAGCAGCCCCGGGACTACCCCCTACGAGCAGTACTTC. The encoded protein is CASSSPGTTPYEQYF.

This clonotype was counted only a few times. The chain has TRBV6-5 and TRBJ2-7, with D perhaps matching TRBD2 (5 bases). This CDR3 comprises 14 residues. Germline lookup yields CDR1 MNHEY and CDR2 SVGAGI. V dropped 5 bases and J dropped 0 bases, with 11 bases sitting between them. In DNA, the CDR3 is TGTGCCAGCAGTCTCGGACTGAGCTCCTACGAGCAGTACTTC. This gives the protein CASSLGLSSYEQYF.

This rearrangement joins TRBV12-3 or TRBV12-4 to TRBJ2-6; 9 nucleotides agree with TRBD1. The CDR3 sequence is 17 residues long. V gave up 5 bases and J gave up 8 bases; unmatched junction bases: 13. CDR3 in DNA: TGTGCCAGCAGTCCTCCGGGACAGGGTATCAGGACCAACGTCCTGACTTTC. Residues: CASSPPGQGIRTNVLTF.

This clonotype has only a few counts. CDR3 sequence (DNA): TGTGCCACCCGAGCAGGGGCCTCCTACGAGCAGTACTTC. It codes for CATRAGASYEQYF. V and J are TRBV24-1 and TRBJ2-7; TRBD1 might be the D (6 bases). The V and J ends lost 9 bases and 0 bases respectively, with 11 bases between them. Germline loops: CDR1 KGHDR, CDR2 SFDVKD. The CDR3 is 13 residues long.

This clonotype has only a few counts. The V and J genes are TRBV20-1 and TRBJ1-2; the D gene is possibly TRBD1 (5 bases). The V end lost 0 bases, the J end lost 1 base, and 9 bases lay between the germline ends. CDR3 length: 14 residues. The germline V gene has CDR1 DFQATT and CDR2 SNEGSKA (reference sequence). CDR3 region: CSARDDSHNYGYTF. In DNA, the CDR3 is TGCAGTGCTAGAGATGACAGCCATAACTATGGCTACACCTTC.

This clonotype was detected a few times. The V gene is TRBV7-9, the J gene TRBJ2-1; perhaps D is TRBD1 or TRBD2 (7 bases each). In germline, CDR1 is SEHNR, CDR2 FQNEAQ (reference sequence). The CDR3 consists of 18 residues. Trimming left V 4 bases short and J 6 bases short, with 25 bases between. Written as DNA, the CDR3 is TGTGCCAGCAGCTCTTATTGGGGGGACAGTGGGACTACCAATGAGCAGTTCTTC. Protein product: CASSSYWGDSGTTNEQFF. Filled out from reference TRBV7-9 and TRBJ2-1, the complete variable domain reads DTGVSQNPRHKITKRGQNVTFRCDPISEHNRLYWYRQTLGQGPEFLTYFQNEAQLEKSRLLSDRFSAERPKGSFSTLEIQRTEQGDSAMYLCASSSYWGDSGTTNEQFFGPGTRLTVL.

This clonotype was seen more than once but under ten times. The chain couples TRBV21-1 to TRBJ2-7; the DNA was not compared with TRBD1, the D call given in the table. TRBV21-1 is classified as a pseudogene. The CDR3 runs to 16 residues. For the CDR3, the DNA is TGTGCCAGCAGCAAAGTAGAAGAAGCGCGGGGGTACGAGCAGTACTTC. Protein product: CASSKVEEARGYEQYF.

A few counts support this clonotype. J is TRBJ2-7 and V is TRBV4-1; 10 bases are a match to TRBD1. This CDR3 contains 17 residues. Germline V lookup: CDR1 MGHRA, CDR2 YSYEKL. Unmatched junction bases numbered 11, after V lost 2 bases and J lost 4 bases. In DNA, the CDR3 is TGCGCCAGCAGCCAACCTTACCGGGACAGGGGCAATTACGAGCAGTACTTC. This translates into CASSQPYRDRGNYEQYF.

This clonotype was counted between two and nine times. The V and J genes are TRBV19 and TRBJ2-7, with 7 nucleotides matching TRBD2. CDR1 LNHDA and CDR2 SQIVND come from the germline V gene (reference sequence). There are 11 residues in the CDR3. CDR3 sequence: CATSWGGEQYF. CDR3 DNA sequence: TGTGCTACTTCCTGGGGGGGCGAGCAGTACTTC. The entire variable domain, with the rest obtained from reference TRBV19 and TRBJ2-7, is as follows: DGGITQSPKYLFRKEGQNVTLSCEQNLNHDAMYWYRQDPGQGLRLIYYSQIVNDFQKGDIAEGYSVSREKKESFPLTVTSAQKNPTAFYLCATSWGGEQYFGPGTRLTVT.

This chain connects TRBV30 to TRBJ2-1; the match to TRBD2 covers 11 bases. J was trimmed by 7 bases and V by 5 bases; bases with no gene match: 4. The CDR3 loop spans 13 amino acids. Germline V gene data show CDR1 as GTSNPN and CDR2 as SVGIG (reference sequence). This CDR3 is CAWRTSGLNEQFF. The CDR3, as DNA: TGTGCCTGGCGGACTAGCGGGTTGAATGAGCAGTTCTTC.

This clonotype was observed a handful of times. This rearrangement joins TRBV12-3 or TRBV12-4 to TRBJ2-7; TRBD1 aligns across 9 bases. CDR3 length: 14 amino acids. J gave up 8 bases and V 3 bases, and 8 bases lay outside the gene matches. Here the CDR3 DNA reads TGTGCCAGCAGTTTCTTGGGGACAGGGTTGAAGCAGTACTTC. This gives the protein CASSFLGTGLKQYF.

This chain connects TRBV24-1 to TRBJ2-3; 10 bases are a match to TRBD1. Germline-derived CDR1 and CDR2 are KGHDR and SFDVKD. The CDR3 is made up of 14 amino acids. The V and J ends lost 8 bases and 5 bases, in that order; junction bases with no gene match: 6. The CDR3 here is CATTGTGEQDTQYF. In nucleotides, the CDR3 is TGTGCCACCACCGGGACAGGGGAACAAGATACGCAGTATTTT.

The V call is TRBV6-2 or TRBV6-3, the J call TRBJ2-7; 10 bases align to TRBD2. The ends lost 7 bases at V and 4 bases at J; junction bases unmatched: 10. Germline V lookup: CDR1 MNHEY, CDR2 SVGEGT. The CDR3 runs to 15 residues. The CDR3 here is CASTPGLAEVYEQYF. The CDR3 bases are TGTGCCAGCACCCCTGGACTAGCGGAAGTTTACGAGCAGTACTTC.